Listed below are T cell receptor beta chains from one sample, sequenced in a study of cytotoxic CD8 clonotypes in ibrutinib-treated CLL. This table comes from immunoSEQ multiplex PCR, and its TCRdb copy is limited to in-frame clones, with some not included. In the table there are fewer than 70,000 clones, roughly 71% of which are singletons. This sample comprised PBMCs, obtained after 12 months of ibrutinib treatment. These receptors came from a human donor with chronic lymphocytic leukemia. Each CDR3 is given with its conserved first and last residue. D genes are given only for firm matches. Only part of the rows carry a size: once, few, many, or a class if the clone is expanded.

clone size,D gene,J gene,V gene,CDR3 protein,CDR3 DNA
NA,TRBD2,TRBJ2-7,TRBV28,CASRLLGGSHEQYF,TGTGCCAGCAGACTCCTGGGCGGGAGTCACGAGCAGTACTTC
once,TRBD1,TRBJ1-4,TRBV7-2,CASSKQGQGGEKLFF,TGTGCCAGCAGCAAACAAGGACAGGGAGGCGAAAAACTGTTTTTT
once,TRBD2,TRBJ2-2,TRBV2,CASTGLAGLNTGELFF,TGTGCCAGCACCGGACTAGCGGGCCTAAACACCGGGGAGCTGTTTTTT
NA,NA,TRBJ2-3,TRBV28,CASRPGAIDTQYF,TGTGCCAGCAGGCCGGGGGCCATAGATACGCAGTATTTT
NA,TRBD1,TRBJ2-7,TRBV5-1,CASSPTGLNEQYF,TGCGCCAGCAGCCCGACAGGGTTGAACGAGCAGTACTTC
NA,NA,TRBJ2-2,TRBV5-1,CASSFRWEFNGELFF,TGCGCCAGCAGCTTTCGGTGGGAGTTTAACGGGGAGCTGTTTTTT
NA,NA,TRBJ2-1,TRBV28,CASKVGDNEQFF,TGTGCCAGCAAAGTTGGGGACAATGAGCAGTTCTTC
NA,NA,TRBJ2-5,TRBV27,CATHRGSGETQYF,TGTGCCACCCATCGAGGGTCGGGAGAGACCCAGTACTTC
NA,NA,TRBJ1-4,TRBV30,CAWSLLVREKLFF,TGTGCCTGGAGCCTTCTAGTGCGCGAAAAACTGTTTTTT
NA,TRBD2,TRBJ2-7,TRBV19,CASSQRGDPYEQYF,TGTGCCAGTAGTCAGCGGGGGGATCCCTACGAGCAGTACTTC
NA,TRBD2,TRBJ2-5,TRBV2,CASSGAGLAVEETQYF,TGTGCCAGCAGTGGGGCGGGACTAGCGGTAGAAGAGACCCAGTACTTC
NA,TRBD1,TRBJ1-1,TRBV23-1,CASPWTGVKDTEAFF,TGCGCCAGTCCCTGGACAGGGGTTAAGGACACTGAAGCTTTCTTT
NA,TRBD1,TRBJ1-2,TRBV2,CASRDRQGRWDYGYTF,TGTGCCAGCAGGGACAGACAGGGGCGATGGGACTATGGCTACACCTTC
few,NA,TRBJ1-1,TRBV4-2,CASSQGREAFF,TGTGCCAGCAGCCAAGGACGGGAAGCTTTCTTT
NA,TRBD1,TRBJ2-7,TRBV9,CASSRATGGGEQYF,TGTGCCAGCAGCCGAGCCACAGGGGGCGGCGAGCAGTACTTC
NA,TRBD2,TRBJ2-7,TRBV5-4,CASSLGLAGRNEQYF,TGTGCCAGCAGCTTGGGCCTAGCGGGAAGGAACGAGCAGTACTTC
NA,NA,TRBJ2-7,TRBV5-1,CASSLIGTKNYEQYF,TGCGCCAGCAGCTTGATTGGGACGAAAAACTACGAGCAGTACTTC